Detailed here is one T cell receptor (beta chain). Its antigen is unknown. No qualities accompany the bases; no much larger clone lies one base away. This sample stems from a study of T cells in Graves' hyperthyroidism and ophthalmopathy (dated by TCRdb to about 2019). Some background on the complete study: Peripheral blood samples were taken at the time of initial diagnosis, prior to any treatment. To identify TCR V-J signatures that set the groups apart, the researchers used a discovery cohort of roughly 100 patients, made up of 43 with Graves' ophthalmopathy and around 58 with stable Graves' hyperthyroidism. Whether ophthalmopathy could be predicted prospectively was tested in an independent validation cohort made up of roughly 19 hyperthyroidism patients plus 17 patients who later progressed to ophthalmopathy. The study also compared thyroid tissue and blood T-cell repertoires from more than five Graves' hyperthyroidism patients. According to the paper, TCR Vbeta CDR3 sequencing was carried out on approximately 140 peripheral blood samples, which came from more than 40 ophthalmopathy, under 80 hyperthyroidism and roughly 17 progressor patients. The approximately 100 discovery patients were divided at random into training and test sets in a 7:3 ratio. Once sampling was done, hyperthyroidism patients were given methimazole at a starting dose of 30 mg daily, whereas ophthalmopathy patients were given high-dose intravenous methylprednisolone.

Graves' hyperthyroidism was defined as stable when no progression to ophthalmopathy occurred over 18 months of follow-up. Hyperthyroidism patients were aged 18 to 65 years and newly diagnosed, with disease duration of less than 2 months. Any patient with an uncontrolled infection, another autoimmune disease, pregnancy or lactation was excluded. Diagnoses were based on clinical symptoms, serum thyroxine and TRAb, thyroid ultrasound and orbital computed tomography. Ficoll-Paque density gradient centrifugation was used to isolate PBMCs from around 10 ml of fresh peripheral blood. Total RNA was extracted using Trizol reagent, and RNA quality was assessed on an Agilent 2100 Bioanalyzer. The TCR beta CDR3 regions were amplified from RNA transcripts. A first-round RT-PCR of the TCR CDR3 used the HTBI primer set with the Qiagen OneStep RT-PCR kit. A second multiplex PCR round built the libraries, followed by size selection and purification. Sequencing of the libraries was done on an Illumina HiSeq2000 using paired-end 100 bp reads. The paper's processing steps were these. SOAPnuke was used to process the raw data, with reads discarded if the reads contained adapters or uncalled bases, had a mean Phred below 15, or lacked an exact constant-primer or identifier match. High-quality paired reads were merged with COPE v1.2.5, and unique nucleotide sequences were defined as clonotypes. MiTCR v1.1 was used to align clonotypes to the IMGT TRBV, TRBD and TRBJ reference segments. The analysis included only V-J combinations with a frequency above 0.0001, which together covered around 99% of the repertoires. The TCS score was defined as the ratio of F50 (clonal expansion) to E x V (chaos), calculated using BLOSUM62-based TCRdist between CDR3 peptides within each V-J. Welch's t-statistics and random forest reduced several hundred V-J features to roughly 13, which were used in a naive Bayes classifier (R e1071). TCRdb reran the public reads through fastp at Q25 and MiXCR, keeping productive beta chains. Identical CDR3 proteins give one entry, which carries the most common genes and DNA. What appears here as the V and J calls and clone size reflects TCRdb's work, not the paper's. The sample table records roughly 570,000 distinct CDR3 sequences; less than 20% of these occur just once. Around 7.5% of the sample lies in the top ten.

On the study overall, not on this receptor specifically: In validation, the model predicted progression to ophthalmopathy with just under 71% sensitivity and around 72% specificity, a median of 6.5 months before onset. No statistical method was used to set the sample size in advance, and investigators knew the group allocation. Most expanded thyroid clonotypes (frequency above 0.001) were also detected in blood, suggesting blood repertoires may reflect thyroid immune responses. Ophthalmopathy was separated from stable hyperthyroidism by a 13 V-J signature model, with 85% to 90% sensitivity and around 81% specificity obtained in cross-validation and 80%/75% obtained in testing.

The sample was blood. This sequence originates from a woman between 25 and 40 years old with Graves' hyperthyroidism.

In nucleotide form, the sequence is TGTGCCAGCAGCTTATCAGACAGCACAAACATTCAGTACTTC. Protein translation: CASSLSDSTNIQYF. The chain is assembled from TRBV2 and TRBJ2-4, and possibly TRBD1, on 5 matching bases. The trim is 6 bases for V and 6 bases for J, with a gap of 15 bases between the germline ends. The germline V gene provides CDR1 SNHLY and CDR2 FYNNEI. The CDR3 holds 14 amino acids from the cysteine to the phenylalanine. CDR3 DNA only is kept here, 42 bases in frame from base 1. Reference TRBV2 and TRBJ2-4 proteins supply the regions before and after the CDR3; the full variable domain is: EPEVTQTPSHQVTQMGQEVILRCVPISNHLYFYWYRQILGQKVEFLVSFYNNEISEKSEIFDDQFSVERPDGSNFTLKIRSTKLEDSAMYFCASSLSDSTNIQYFGAGTRLSVL.